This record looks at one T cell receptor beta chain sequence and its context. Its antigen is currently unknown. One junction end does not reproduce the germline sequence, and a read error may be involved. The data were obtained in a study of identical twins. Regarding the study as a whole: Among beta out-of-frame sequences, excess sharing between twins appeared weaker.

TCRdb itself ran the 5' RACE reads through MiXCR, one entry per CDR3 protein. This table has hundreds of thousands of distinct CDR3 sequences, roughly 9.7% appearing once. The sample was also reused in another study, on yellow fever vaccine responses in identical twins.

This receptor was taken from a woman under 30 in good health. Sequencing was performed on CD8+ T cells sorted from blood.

The chain's CDR3 is CASSLSILAGGTDTQYF. The CDR3 bases are TGTGCCAGCAGCTTATCAATTCTAGCGGGAGGAACAGATACGCAGTATTTT. The chain couples TRBV27 to TRBJ2-3, with 11 positions matching TRBD2. This CDR3 is 17 amino acids long. The germline gives CDR1 MNHEY, CDR2 SMNVEV (reference sequence).